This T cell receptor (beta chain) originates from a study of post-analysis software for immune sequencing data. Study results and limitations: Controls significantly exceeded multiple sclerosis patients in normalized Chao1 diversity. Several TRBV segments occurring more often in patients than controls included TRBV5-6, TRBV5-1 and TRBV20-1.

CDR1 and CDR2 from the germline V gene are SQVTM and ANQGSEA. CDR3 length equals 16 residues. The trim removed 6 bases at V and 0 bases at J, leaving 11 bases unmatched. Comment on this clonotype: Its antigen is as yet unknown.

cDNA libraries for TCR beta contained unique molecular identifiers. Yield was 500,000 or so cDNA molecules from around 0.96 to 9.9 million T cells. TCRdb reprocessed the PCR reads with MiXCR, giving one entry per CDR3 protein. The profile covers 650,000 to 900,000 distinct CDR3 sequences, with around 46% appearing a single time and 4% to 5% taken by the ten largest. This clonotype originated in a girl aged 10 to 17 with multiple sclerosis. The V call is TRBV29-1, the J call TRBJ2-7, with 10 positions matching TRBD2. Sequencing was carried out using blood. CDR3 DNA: TGCAGCGTCGAGGGACTAGCGAGAGTTTCCTCCTACGAGCAGTACTTC. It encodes CSVEGLARVSSYEQYF.